There are a few counts of the clone carrying this T cell receptor (beta chain). Its antigen remains unknown. It was with a sample-barcoded 5' primer and a J-beta primer mix that a second PCR of about 6 to 12 cycles was run. TCRdb analysed the 5' RACE reads with MiXCR anew, one entry per CDR3 protein. Counted here are about 800,000 distinct CDR3 sequences, around a quarter occurring once; the ten biggest clones make up under 4%. This sample was taken from a study of blood T cells in healthy people across ages. Study outcomes and limitations: Unknown CMV status may confound age-related changes in expanded clones.

This CDR3 spans 15 amino acids. J was trimmed by 3 bases and V by 7 bases; bases with no gene match: 7. These same records also appear under a second study, on T cells of mothers and their children.

The sample was blood. The sequence was obtained from a boy between 5 and 17 years old in good health. This chain connects TRBV12-3 or TRBV12-4 to TRBJ2-2; 8 nucleotides align to TRBD2. CDR3 nucleotide sequence: TGTGCCAGCACCTCCATAGCGGGGTACACCGGGGAGCTGTTTTTT. This codes for CASTSIAGYTGELFF.